This is a list of T cell receptor beta chains from one sample in a study of blood T cell repertoires in COVID-19. This table comes from immunoSEQ multiplex PCR, and its TCRdb copy is limited to in-frame clones, with some not included. The table has nearly 7,000 clones, nearly 90% seen once. The sample consisted of peripheral blood. These receptors were obtained from a human donor in a cohort sampled during active COVID-19. Both conserved end residues are part of each CDR3. The D gene is left open where the match is weak. Clone size is not always given. Where it is, it says once, few, many or a class for expanded clones.

V gene,D gene,clone size,J gene,CDR3 protein,CDR3 DNA
TRBV20-1,TRBD2,few,TRBJ2-6,CSASSGGVSGANVLTF,TGCAGTGCTAGTAGCGGGGGGGTTTCTGGGGCCAACGTCCTGACTTTC
TRBV7-8,TRBD2,NA,TRBJ2-5,CASSWRSAGTPGTQYF,TGTGCCAGCAGCTGGAGATCAGCGGGGACCCCGGGGACCCAGTACTTC
TRBV18,NA,NA,TRBJ1-2,CASSPPTGLFGYTF,TGTGCCAGCTCACCACCTACAGGTCTCTTTGGCTACACCTTC
TRBV27,NA,once,TRBJ1-2,CASRKGGGNYGYTF,TGTGCCAGCAGAAAAGGGGGGGGCAACTATGGCTACACCTTC
TRBV6-5,NA,NA,TRBJ1-1,CASSYTGAEGWGAFF,TGTGCCAGCAGTTACACGGGAGCTGAGGGCTGGGGAGCTTTCTTT
TRBV6-5,NA,NA,TRBJ2-1,CASRLAFHEQFF,TGTGCCAGCAGACTAGCTTTCCATGAGCAGTTCTTC
TRBV18,TRBD1,NA,TRBJ1-2,CASSPRQGDNYGYTF,TGTGCCAGCTCACCACGCCAGGGGGATAACTATGGCTACACCTTC
TRBV3-1/TRBV3-2,NA,few,TRBJ1-1,CASSQEFGGFGNTEAFF,TGTGCCAGCAGCCAAGAGTTCGGGGGATTCGGGAACACTGAAGCTTTCTTT
TRBV5-1,TRBD1,NA,TRBJ2-2,CASSMGQVYGELFF,TGCGCCAGCAGCATGGGACAGGTATACGGGGAGCTGTTTTTT
TRBV13,NA,NA,TRBJ1-1,CASSSPGSTEAFF,TGTGCCAGCAGCTCGCCCGGGTCCACTGAAGCTTTCTTT
TRBV28,NA,few,TRBJ2-1,CASSPLTSGQFF,TGTGCCAGCAGCCCCCTGACGAGCGGGCAGTTCTTC
TRBV7-9,TRBD2,few,TRBJ2-7,CASSLDRLAGTHPLEQYF,TGTGCCAGCAGCTTAGATCGTCTAGCGGGGACCCACCCCCTCGAGCAGTACTTC
TRBV27,TRBD2,NA,TRBJ2-7,CASSLPGGGGRHEQYF,TGTGCCAGCAGTCTCCCGGGGGGCGGGGGGCGGCACGAGCAGTACTTC
TRBV18,TRBD2,NA,TRBJ2-5,CASSPGTSGQETQYF,TGTGCCAGCTCACCCGGGACTAGCGGCCAAGAGACCCAGTACTTC
TRBV9,TRBD2,NA,TRBJ2-5,CASSVGTSGGQETQYF,TGTGCCAGCAGCGTAGGGACTAGCGGGGGCCAAGAGACCCAGTACTTC
TRBV11-3,NA,NA,TRBJ2-3,CASSLATSTDTQYF,TGTGCCAGCAGCTTAGCGACAAGCACAGATACGCAGTATTTT
TRBV18,NA,NA,TRBJ1-2,CASSPLVARDSGDGYTF,TGTGCCAGCTCACCACTGGTTGCCCGGGACTCCGGTGATGGCTACACCTTC
TRBV7-9,NA,NA,TRBJ2-3,CASSHPSMGSTGTDTQYF,TGTGCCAGCAGCCATCCTTCCATGGGGTCGACAGGCACAGATACGCAGTATTTT
TRBV5-1,TRBD1,NA,TRBJ1-1,CASSRQGQDNEAFF,TGCGCCAGCAGTCGTCAAGGACAGGATAATGAAGCTTTCTTT
TRBV4-1,TRBD2,NA,TRBJ2-3,CASSLERGRSTDTQYF,TGCGCCAGCAGCCTCGAGCGGGGGAGGAGCACAGATACGCAGTATTTT
TRBV6-5,NA,NA,TRBJ2-7,CASTDDQGSYEQYF,TGTGCCAGCACCGACGACCAGGGTTCCTACGAGCAGTACTTC
TRBV19,TRBD1,NA,TRBJ1-1,CASSILSRGEAFF,TGTGCCAGTAGTATACTGAGCAGGGGGGAAGCTTTCTTT
TRBV5-1,TRBD1,NA,TRBJ2-2,CASSFGQEDTGELFF,TGCGCCAGCAGCTTTGGACAGGAGGACACCGGGGAGCTGTTTTTT
TRBV6-1,NA,NA,TRBJ1-2,CASSEARGIVKGYTF,TGTGCCAGCAGTGAAGCGCGAGGGATTGTCAAGGGCTACACCTTC
TRBV12-3/TRBV12-4,NA,NA,TRBJ2-7,CASSLYVADEQYF,TGTGCCAGCAGCCTTTACGTCGCGGACGAGCAGTACTTC
TRBV6-5,TRBD1,NA,TRBJ2-7,CASSYSTGQVLYEQYF,TGTGCCAGCAGTTACTCGACGGGACAGGTTCTCTACGAGCAGTACTTC